What follows is one T cell receptor beta chain and its context. These data come from a study of blood T cell repertoires in COVID-19. Germline V gene lookup returns CDR1 KGHSH and CDR2 LQKENI. This CDR3 contains 16 residues. The trim removed 3 bases at V and 2 bases at J, leaving 9 bases unmatched. Living in about two dozen US areas, the participants were between about 18 and 100 years of age. Grouping used clinical history reported by participants in a survey and questionnaire. Either two negative PCRs, clearance, or symptom resolution qualified Cohort 3 donors as recovered. Original analysis: Reference gene primers were amplified, and this amplification served to estimate nucleated cell counts. Here immunoSEQ multiplex PCR was the method, and the copy in TCRdb shows in-frame clones only, minus some. V and J calls and clone size follow that table, whereas D and trimming were derived from the DNA. Among under 200,000 clones listed, less than 90% were seen once.

Sequenced input: PBMCs or T cells enriched from blood (not recorded which). The origin of this receptor is a woman aged 45-59 years who had recovered from COVID-19. The V call is TRBV18, the J call TRBJ1-1, with TRBD1 matching over 7 bases. The CDR3 reads CASSPTPGQKNTEAFF. In nucleotides, the CDR3 is TGTGCCAGCTCACCCACACCGGGACAGAAAAACACTGAAGCTTTCTTT.